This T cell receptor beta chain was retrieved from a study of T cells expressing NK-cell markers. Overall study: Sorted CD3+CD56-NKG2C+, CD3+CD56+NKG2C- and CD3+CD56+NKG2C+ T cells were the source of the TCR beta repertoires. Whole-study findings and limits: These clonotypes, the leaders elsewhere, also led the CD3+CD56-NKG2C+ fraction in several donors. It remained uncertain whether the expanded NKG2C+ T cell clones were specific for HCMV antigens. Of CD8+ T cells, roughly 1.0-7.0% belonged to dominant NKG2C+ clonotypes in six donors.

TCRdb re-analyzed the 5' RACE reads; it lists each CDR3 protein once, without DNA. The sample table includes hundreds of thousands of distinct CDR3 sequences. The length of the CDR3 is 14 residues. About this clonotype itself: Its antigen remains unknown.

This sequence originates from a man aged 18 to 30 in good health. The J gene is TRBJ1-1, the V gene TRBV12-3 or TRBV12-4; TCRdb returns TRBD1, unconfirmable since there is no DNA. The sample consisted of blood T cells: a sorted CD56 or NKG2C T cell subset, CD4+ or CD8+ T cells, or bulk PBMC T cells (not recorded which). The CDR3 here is CASRPGAPNTEAFF.